This TCR beta chain was found in a study of blood T cell repertoires in COVID-19. Profiling relied on immunoSEQ multiplex PCR, and the TCRdb table lists in-frame clones only, not all of them. The data show about 110,000 clones, with 80% seen just once and around 4.2% held by the top ten. Germline V gives CDR1 ENHRY, CDR2 SYGVKD. Unmatched junction bases numbered 7, after V lost 0 bases and J lost 1 base. This CDR3 spans 17 amino acids. This sequence was found in a human donor in a cohort sampled during active or convalescent COVID-19. The specimen was peripheral blood. The chain has TRBV10-3 and TRBJ2-7; 9 bases align to TRBD1. CDR3 in amino acids: CAISESGGQGGSYEQYF. The DNA for the CDR3 is TGTGCCATCAGTGAGTCGGGGGGACAGGGAGGGTCCTACGAGCAGTACTTC.